This T cell receptor beta chain was observed in a study of T cell repertoires in cytomegalovirus infection. TCRdb reprocessed the reads with MiXCR, giving one entry per CDR3 protein. The table shows roughly 730,000 distinct CDR3 sequences, with around 31% occurring only once. Regarding this clonotype: The antigen remains unidentified.

CDR1 is MNHEY and CDR2 is SMNVEV in the germline V gene (reference sequence). Trimming pared 3 bases from V and 0 bases from J, leaving 14 bases between. The CDR3 loop spans 16 amino acids. The clonotype originates from a human donor in good health (CMV status not recorded). Some clones in this sample may be carry-over from other donors' samples. The J gene is TRBJ1-2, the V gene TRBV27; TRBD1 might be the D (6 bases). The specimen was cultured PBMCs, collected from culture after CMV antigen stimulation. Here the CDR3 DNA reads TGTGCCAGCAGTTTGGACAGTACTCCTACTAACTATGGCTACACCTTC. Amino acids: CASSLDSTPTNYGYTF.